One and the same sample provided the 16 T cell receptor beta chains below, sequenced in a study of cytomegalovirus exposure and HLA in healthy donors. Primers: 60 Vbeta forward and 13 Jbeta reverse. Method: immunoSEQ multiplex PCR; TCRdb's copy keeps in-frame clones and lacks some. This sample yields under 200,000 clones, of which approximately 85% are seen a single time; under 1% belongs to the top ten. Sequenced material: PBMCs. The source of these receptors is a girl aged 2 to 10 in good health and CMV-seropositive.

The J gene is TRBJ2-1, the V gene TRBV30; TRBD1 matches 9 bases. With V trimmed by 6 bases and J by 8 bases, 14 bases remained unmatched. CDR3 size: 15 residues. CDR1 is GTSNPN, CDR2 SVGIG, per germline (reference sequence). CDR3 protein: CACRPGTGWTDEQFF. The CDR3 DNA follows: TGTGCCTGTAGACCCGGGACAGGGTGGACAGATGAGCAGTTCTTC.

The chain links TRBV29-1 to TRBJ2-1; no definite D call. Trimming cost V 5 bases and J 12 bases, with 11 bases left between them. CDR1 is SQVTM and CDR2 is ANQGSEA in the germline V gene. The CDR3 totals 10 residues. The CDR3 DNA reads as TGCAGCGTTAGGATCGAGCGGCAGTTCTTC. Encoded protein: CSVRIERQFF.

The chain employs TRBV27 and TRBJ2-1; 12 nucleotides line up with TRBD2. In germline, CDR1 is MNHEY, CDR2 SMNVEV (reference sequence). J lost 4 bases, V lost 4 bases, and 2 bases had no gene match. The CDR3 sequence is 15 residues long. The DNA for the CDR3 is TGTGCCAGCAGTTCCGGACTAGCGGGATACAATGAGCAGTTCTTC. This sequence encodes CASSSGLAGYNEQFF.

This clone was observed once. V usage is TRBV5-1 and J usage is TRBJ1-4; D is ambiguous. CDR1 and CDR2 (germline): SGHRS, YFSETQ. This CDR3 spans 16 amino acids. V was trimmed by 4 bases and J by 0 bases, leaving 13 bases between them. The CDR3 region has the DNA TGCGCCAGCAGCCCAGGACTTTACGCAACTAATGAAAAACTGTTTTTT. This sequence encodes CASSPGLYATNEKLFF.

This clone was seen a single time. For the CDR3, the DNA is TGTGCCAGCAGTGTCGCTCAGGGTTCCGATACGCAGTATTTT. Residues: CASSVAQGSDTQYF. The rearrangement uses TRBV6-1 and TRBJ2-3, with D possibly being TRBD1 (5 bases). CDR3 length: 14 residues. Trimming pared 4 bases from V and 6 bases from J, leaving 14 bases between. Germline V gives CDR1 MNHNS, CDR2 SASEGT.

V and J are TRBV30 and TRBJ1-1; D uncertain. CDR3 length: 13 residues. Between the trimmed V and J ends, which lost 0 bases and 5 bases, there was a span of 10 bases. CDR1 GTSNPN and CDR2 SVGIG come from the germline V gene (reference sequence). For the CDR3, the DNA is TGTGCCTGGAGTGTACGCGGGGAGACTGAAGCTTTCTTT. It translates to CAWSVRGETEAFF.

The chain combines TRBV5-4 with TRBJ2-7, with TRBD2 matching over 8 bases. The CDR3 is made up of 14 amino acids. With V trimmed by 2 bases and J by 5 bases, 6 bases remained unmatched. Germline values: CDR1 SGHNT, CDR2 YYREEE (reference sequence). The CDR3 coding sequence is TGTGCCAGCAGCTTTCAAGCGGGAGTTAACGAGCAGTACTTC. It codes for CASSFQAGVNEQYF.

J is TRBJ2-5 and V is TRBV4-1, with TRBD2 matching over 10 bases. From germline, CDR1 is MGHRA and CDR2 YSYEKL. Trimming at V came to 6 bases and at J to 3 bases, leaving 7 bases not matched to a gene. The CDR3 is made up of 15 amino acids. This CDR3 is CASSRSGRVKETQYF. CDR3 DNA sequence: TGCGCCAGCAGTCGCAGCGGGAGGGTAAAAGAGACCCAGTACTTC.

This clone has a single count. The genes are TRBV11-2 and TRBJ2-2, with 15 bases fitting TRBD2. This CDR3 is 19 amino acids long. J gave up 5 bases and V 5 bases, and 12 bases lay outside the gene matches. Per germline, CDR1 SGHAT and CDR2 FQNNGV. CDR3 loop: CASSARDRGLAGGTGELFF. CDR3 bases: TGTGCCAGCAGCGCACGGGACCGGGGACTAGCGGGAGGAACCGGGGAGCTGTTTTTT.

The chain couples TRBV28 to TRBJ2-7; 11 bases are a match to TRBD2. The CDR3 is made up of 15 amino acids. The V gene end was trimmed by 3 bases and the J gene end by 7 bases; junction bases not matched to a gene: 8. Germline V gene data show CDR1 as MDHEN and CDR2 as SYDVKM. CDR3 sequence: CASSLVLAGGQEQYF. In nucleotides, the CDR3 is TGTGCCAGCAGTTTGGTTCTAGCGGGAGGTCAGGAGCAGTACTTC.

The V and J genes are TRBV2 and TRBJ2-7, with D maybe TRBD1 (6 bases). V was pared by 10 bases and J by 5 bases, with 15 bases between. The germline V gene encodes CDR1 SNHLY and CDR2 FYNNEI. The CDR3 runs 12 residues. As DNA, the CDR3 is TGTGCCATCTTACTTCAGGGGAACGAGCAGTACTTC. This encodes CAILLQGNEQYF.

V gene TRBV29-1 combines with J gene TRBJ2-5; TRBD1 matches 9 bases. V shed 1 base and J 5 bases; nucleotides not matched to a gene: 5. This CDR3 is built from 14 residues. Per the germline V gene, CDR1 is SQVTM and CDR2 is ANQGSEA. CDR3 loop: CSVEGTGDVETQYF. The CDR3 coding sequence is TGCAGCGTTGAAGGGACAGGGGACGTCGAGACCCAGTACTTC.

The chain is built from TRBV9 and TRBJ1-1; D perhaps matches TRBD1 (6 bases). Germline values: CDR1 SGDLS, CDR2 YYNGEE. Deletions cut 2 bases from V and 1 base from J, with 12 bases between. The CDR3 is 15 residues long. The CDR3 DNA follows: TGTGCCAGCAGCGTTGGGGGACAATCGAACACTGAAGCTTTCTTT. It translates to CASSVGGQSNTEAFF.

In DNA, the CDR3 is TGCGCCAGCAGCCAGGCCGGGACAGGGGTCCTAGACGAGCAGTACTTC. Translating gives CASSQAGTGVLDEQYF. V and J are TRBV4-1 and TRBJ2-7; 10 positions agree with TRBD1. Germline loops: CDR1 MGHRA, CDR2 YSYEKL. The CDR3 extends over 16 amino acids. The V and J ends lost 3 bases and 5 bases, in that order; junction bases with no gene match: 10.

This clone appeared a single time. This chain links TRBV5-1 with TRBJ1-1; TRBD1 matches at 8 bases. The CDR3 runs 15 residues. Losses at the gene ends were 0 bases for V and 1 base for J; bases not matched to a gene: 2. The germline CDR1 and CDR2 sequences are SGHRS and YFSETQ. The CDR3 nucleotides read TGCGCCAGCAGCTTGGGACAGGGGTCGAACACTGAAGCTTTCTTT. This codes for CASSLGQGSNTEAFF.

V and J are TRBV27 and TRBJ1-1, with a tentative D call TRBD1 (5 bases). The CDR3 runs 13 residues. The germline V gene has CDR1 MNHEY and CDR2 SMNVEV (reference sequence). V gave up 5 bases and J gave up 1 base, with 8 bases separating them. CDR3: CASSPGGNTEAFF. CDR3 nucleotide sequence: TGTGCCAGCAGTCCGGGGGGGAACACTGAAGCTTTCTTT.